The 27 T cell receptor beta chains reported below all come from one sample, sequenced in a study of Ad26.COV2.S vaccination and SARS-CoV-2 variants. Stated treatment: around 19 received Ad26.COV2.S at low or high dose, single or two shots; about 5 received placebo; per-sample allocation not given. All samples were drawn on day 63, counting from the first vaccine or placebo injection. The assay was immunoSEQ multiplex PCR, and TCRdb's table has in-frame clones only and misses some. This sample has approximately 340,000 clones, with 85% found just once. The material was peripheral blood, obtained in a trial of Ad26.COV2.S vaccine versus placebo. Receptors originate from a person between 18 and 60 years old who received the Ad26.COV2.S COVID-19 vaccine or a placebo.

The chain combines TRBV24-1 with TRBJ1-5; TRBD1 matches at 8 bases. The CDR3 runs 16 residues. CDR1 and CDR2 (germline): KGHDR, SFDVKD. The V segment lost 7 bases and the J segment 0 bases; nucleotides outside the gene matches: 7. CDR3 in amino acids: CATREQGDLSNQPQHF. CDR3 in DNA: TGTGCCACCAGGGAACAGGGGGACCTTAGCAATCAGCCCCAGCATTTT.

The chain has TRBV2 and TRBJ1-1; D might be TRBD1 (5 bases). Germline assignment: CDR1 SNHLY and CDR2 FYNNEI. The germline V and J ends were trimmed by 7 bases and 8 bases, with 14 bases remaining between them. This CDR3 contains 12 residues. CDR3 amino acids: CASTGMGREAFF. The CDR3 bases are TGTGCCAGCACGGGGATGGGGCGGGAAGCTTTCTTT.

This clone was found once. The chain is built from TRBV2 and TRBJ1-5; D is unresolved. The germline gives CDR1 SNHLY, CDR2 FYNNEI. The ends were cut back, 10 bases at V and 0 bases at J, with 16 bases in the middle. The CDR3 extends over 15 amino acids. CDR3 nucleotides: TGTGCCACCCGAAGTGGTCCTTATAGCAATCAGCCCCAGCATTTT. Amino acid sequence: CATRSGPYSNQPQHF.

The chain couples TRBV7-9 to TRBJ1-5, with D maybe TRBD1 (5 bases). The germline gives CDR1 SEHNR, CDR2 FQNEAQ (reference sequence). This CDR3 has 13 residues. The germline V and J ends were trimmed by 1 base and 7 bases, with 8 bases remaining between them. The CDR3: CASSLDGGQPQHF. CDR3 in DNA: TGTGCCAGCAGCTTAGATGGGGGACAGCCCCAGCATTTT. The whole variable domain, filled in from reference TRBV7-9 and TRBJ1-5, reads DTGVSQNPRHKITKRGQNVTFRCDPISEHNRLYWYRQTLGQGPEFLTYFQNEAQLEKSRLLSDRFSAERPKGSFSTLEIQRTEQGDSAMYLCASSLDGGQPQHFGDGTRLSIL.

This chain joins TRBV19 and TRBJ1-2; perhaps TRBD1 as D (5 bases). This CDR3 has 15 residues. From germline, CDR1 is LNHDA and CDR2 SQIVND (reference sequence). V lost 1 base, J lost 5 bases, and 14 bases lay in between. This CDR3 reads CASSIATGEAYGYTF. CDR3 sequence (DNA): TGTGCCAGTAGTATAGCCACAGGCGAAGCATATGGCTACACCTTC.

The chain carries TRBV14 and TRBJ2-6, with D perhaps given as TRBD1 or TRBD2 (6 bases each). Trimming cost V 4 bases and J 4 bases, with 17 bases left between them. The length of the CDR3 is 17 residues. The V gene's germline CDR1 is SGHDN and CDR2 FVKESK. CDR3 sequence reads: CASSPSTGREGANVLTF. CDR3 nucleotides: TGTGCCAGCAGCCCGTCGACAGGACGGGAGGGGGCCAACGTCCTGACTTTC.

V gene TRBV7-7 combines with J gene TRBJ2-6, with TRBD2 matching over 11 bases. CDR1 SSHAT and CDR2 FNYEAQ come from the germline V gene (reference sequence). This CDR3 spans 17 amino acids. Germline trimming cut 5 bases from V and 4 bases from J; bases unmatched to any gene: 7. The CDR3 region has the DNA TGTGCCAGCAGCCCACTAGCGGGAGCTTCGGGGGCCAACGTCCTGACTTTC. It codes for CASSPLAGASGANVLTF. The whole variable domain, filled in from reference TRBV7-7 and TRBJ2-6, reads GAGVSQSPRYKVTKRGQDVTLRCDPISSHATLYWYQQALGQGPEFLTYFNYEAQPDKSGLPSDRFSAERPEGSISTLTIQRTEQRDSAMYRCASSPLAGASGANVLTFGAGSRLTVL.

The V and J genes are TRBV10-1 and TRBJ2-7, with 10 bases fitting TRBD1. V lost 10 bases and J lost 7; bases outside the gene matches: 10. There are 13 residues in the CDR3. The germline V gene has CDR1 WNHNN and CDR2 SYGVQD (reference sequence). The CDR3 DNA reads TGCGCCACCGCCGGGACAGGGGTCCGTGAGCAGTACTTC. Amino acid sequence: CATAGTGVREQYF.

V is TRBV14 and J is TRBJ2-3; the match to TRBD2 covers 11 bases. Trimming took 4 bases from V and 1 from J; bases not matched to a gene: 7. Germline V gene data show CDR1 as SGHDN and CDR2 as FVKESK. This CDR3 has 17 residues. The CDR3 reads CASSPRLAGSRTDTQYF. The CDR3, as DNA: TGTGCCAGCAGCCCCCGACTAGCGGGGTCGCGCACAGATACGCAGTATTTT. The full variable domain, its missing parts supplied by reference TRBV14 and TRBJ2-3, is EAGVTQFPSHSVIEKGQTVTLRCDPISGHDNLYWYRRVMGKEIKFLLHFVKESKQDESGMPNNRFLAERTGGTYSTLKVQPAELEDSGVYFCASSPRLAGSRTDTQYFGPGTRLTVL.

This clone has just a few counts. CDR3 sequence (DNA): TGTGCCAGCAGCCAAGTGGAGCGAGGAACCGGGGAGCTGTTTTTT. This sequence encodes CASSQVERGTGELFF. This chain uses TRBV3-1 (or the pseudogene TRBV3-2) with TRBJ2-2; no reliable D call. This CDR3 is 15 amino acids long. In germline, CDR1 is LGHDT, CDR2 YNNKEL (reference sequence). V dropped 1 base and J dropped 5 bases, with 11 bases sitting between them.

The chain carries TRBV7-7 and TRBJ2-7; D uncertain. The V end was cut by 5 bases, the J end by 2 bases, with 13 bases between. This CDR3 has 14 residues. CDR1 is SSHAT, CDR2 FNYEAQ, per germline (reference sequence). CDR3 sequence reads: CASSPAPGTYEQYF. Here the CDR3 DNA reads TGTGCCAGCAGCCCCGCCCCAGGAACCTACGAGCAGTACTTC.

This clone was detected only once. The chain links TRBV19 to TRBJ2-5; perhaps TRBD1 as D (5 bases). This CDR3 has 14 amino acids. The germline V gene has CDR1 LNHDA and CDR2 SQIVND (reference sequence). V was shortened by 6 bases and J by 1 base, with 12 bases between the two germline ends. The DNA for the CDR3 is TGTGCCAGTAGGGCGGACAAGCCCCAAGAGACCCAGTACTTC. Its translation: CASRADKPQETQYF.

V gene TRBV6-2 or TRBV6-3 combines with J gene TRBJ2-2; no firm D call. This CDR3 has 16 amino acids. CDR1 MNHEY and CDR2 SVGEGT come from the germline V gene. V lost 6 bases and J 5 bases, leaving 19 bases between the germline ends. In DNA form, the CDR3 reads TGTGCCAGCAGCTTCGGACGGGTCTATGTTACCGGGGAGCTGTTTTTT. Amino acid sequence: CASSFGRVYVTGELFF.

The CDR3 coding sequence is TGCGCCAGCAGCTTGGACCCCGGCCTTGCAGATACGCAGTATTTT. Translation: CASSLDPGLADTQYF. The rearrangement links TRBV5-1 to TRBJ2-3, with no clear D. Trimming removed 0 bases at V and 4 bases at J, with 12 bases between. This CDR3 comprises 15 residues. Germline CDR1 reads SGHRS; CDR2 reads YFSETQ.

V and J are TRBV20-1 and TRBJ2-7; tentative D call: TRBD2 (6 bases). In germline, CDR1 is DFQATT, CDR2 SNEGSKA (reference sequence). The CDR3 runs to 15 residues. V was shortened by 3 bases and J by 2 bases, with 17 bases between the two germline ends. The chain's CDR3 is CSASGLLASPYEQYF. The CDR3, as DNA: TGCAGTGCTAGTGGGCTGCTAGCGAGTCCCTACGAGCAGTACTTC.

The chain uses TRBV10-3 and TRBJ2-2; tentative D call: TRBD2 (6 bases). V was shortened by 6 bases and J by 0 bases, with 11 bases between the two germline ends. The germline V gene has CDR1 ENHRY and CDR2 SYGVKD. The CDR3 runs to 15 residues. This CDR3 is CAISSGLSNTGELFF. The CDR3 DNA reads as TGTGCCATCAGCTCGGGACTTTCGAACACCGGGGAGCTGTTTTTT.

The chain uses TRBV29-1 and TRBJ2-5, with D tentatively TRBD2 (5 bases). The germline V gene encodes CDR1 SQVTM and CDR2 ANQGSEA. CDR3 size: 11 residues. The germline V and J ends were trimmed by 4 bases and 5 bases, with 8 bases remaining between them. CDR3 nucleotide sequence: TGCAGCGTTGTGGAGGTGGAGACCCAGTACTTC. It specifies CSVVEVETQYF.

This clone was seen more than once but under ten times. This chain uses TRBV6-1 with TRBJ1-5; 8 nucleotides line up with TRBD1. The CDR3 is made up of 16 amino acids. The V gene's germline CDR1 is MNHNS and CDR2 SASEGT. After removal of 4 bases from V and 0 bases from J, the junction contained 5 bases not matched to a gene. The CDR3 loop reads CASSGQGPYSNQPQHF. CDR3 nucleotide sequence: TGTGCCAGCAGTGGACAGGGGCCCTATAGCAATCAGCCCCAGCATTTT.

V gene TRBV29-1 combines with J gene TRBJ1-1; D uncertain. CDR3 length: 13 amino acids. From germline, CDR1 is SQVTM and CDR2 ANQGSEA. V shed 4 bases and J shed 5 bases, with 14 bases lying between them. The chain's CDR3 is CSVVLGRYTEAFF. In DNA, the CDR3 is TGCAGCGTTGTGCTAGGGAGGTATACTGAAGCTTTCTTT. Based on the CDR3 plus reference TRBV29-1 and TRBJ1-1, the full variable domain is SAVISQKPSRDICQRGTSLTIQCQVDSQVTMMFWYRQQPGQSLTLIATANQGSEATYESGFVIDKFPISRPNLTFSTLTVSNMSPEDSSIYLCSVVLGRYTEAFFGQGTRLTVV.

This clone was observed once. Written as DNA, the CDR3 is TGTGCCAGCAGCCGGGGGACGGGTAATGAAAAACTGTTTTTT. Translating gives CASSRGTGNEKLFF. V usage is TRBV5-6 and J usage is TRBJ1-4; weak D call: TRBD1 (5 bases). V shed 4 bases and J shed 4 bases, with 11 bases lying between them. Germline CDR1 is SGHDT and CDR2 is YYEEEE. The length of the CDR3 is 14 residues.

This chain links TRBV6-6 with TRBJ2-2, with no clear D. The germline V and J ends were trimmed by 2 bases and 3 bases, with 7 bases remaining between them. Germline CDR1 MNHNY, CDR2 SVGAGI (reference sequence). The CDR3 sequence is 14 residues long. The CDR3: CASSYRKDTGELFF. The DNA of the CDR3 is TGTGCCAGCAGTTACAGGAAAGACACCGGGGAGCTGTTTTTT.

The chain uses TRBV29-1 and TRBJ1-1, with TRBD1 as a possible D gene (6 bases). In germline, CDR1 is SQVTM, CDR2 ANQGSEA. Between the trimmed V and J ends, which lost 3 bases and 4 bases, there was a span of 9 bases. The CDR3 covers 12 residues. This CDR3 reads CSVEDRGTEAFF. In DNA, the CDR3 is TGCAGCGTTGAGGACAGAGGCACTGAAGCTTTCTTT.

The V and J genes are TRBV11-1 and TRBJ1-5; D possibly corresponds to TRBD1 (6 bases). Germline CDR1 SGHAT, CDR2 FQDESV (reference sequence). This CDR3 has 14 amino acids. V lost 4 bases and J 3 bases, leaving 10 bases between the germline ends. The CDR3 nucleotides are TGTGCCAGCAGCTGGGACATTCACAATCAGCCCCAGCATTTT. Translated, it gives CASSWDIHNQPQHF.

The chain recombines TRBV7-2 with TRBJ2-1; 10 bases match TRBD2. Germline V CDR1 and CDR2: SGHTA, FQGNSA. The CDR3 is 15 amino acids. V lost 0 bases to trimming and J lost 10 bases; unmatched junction nucleotides: 6. CDR3 sequence reads: CASSLALAGAGEQFF. The CDR3 DNA follows: TGTGCCAGCAGCTTAGCCCTAGCGGGGGCAGGGGAGCAGTTCTTC.

The V call is TRBV4-3, the J call TRBJ2-7; 8 bases are shared with TRBD2. The CDR3 runs 16 residues. In germline, CDR1 is LGHNA, CDR2 YSLEER. J lost 1 base, V lost 0 bases, and 5 bases had no gene match. CDR3 nucleotide sequence: TGCGCCAGCAGCCAAGAACTAGCGGACGAATCCTACGAGCAGTACTTC. Its protein product is CASSQELADESYEQYF.

This chain connects TRBV29-1 to TRBJ2-7; TRBD1 is a possible D gene (6 bases). The CDR3 spans 15 residues. Trimming took off 6 bases at V and 2 bases at J, with 20 bases between the two ends. Germline CDR1 SQVTM, CDR2 ANQGSEA. CDR3 residues: CSVTGETGRTYEQYF. CDR3 nucleotide sequence: TGCAGCGTCACCGGCGAGACAGGCAGAACCTACGAGCAGTACTTC.

The chain combines TRBV11-3 with TRBJ2-1; 8 bases fit TRBD2. The ends lost 0 bases at V and 8 bases at J; junction bases unmatched: 6. The CDR3 runs to 15 residues. CDR1 SGHNT and CDR2 YENEEA come from the germline V gene. DNA of the CDR3: TGTGCCAGCAGCTTAGATACGGGACTAGGCGATGAGCAGTTCTTC. It yields the protein CASSLDTGLGDEQFF. The variable domain in full, with the rest retrieved from reference TRBV11-3 and TRBJ2-1, is EAGVVQSPRYKIIEKKQPVAFWCNPISGHNTLYWYLQNLGQGPELLIRYENEEAVDDSQLPKDRFSAERLKGVDSTLKIQPAELGDSAVYLCASSLDTGLGDEQFFGPGTRLTVL.